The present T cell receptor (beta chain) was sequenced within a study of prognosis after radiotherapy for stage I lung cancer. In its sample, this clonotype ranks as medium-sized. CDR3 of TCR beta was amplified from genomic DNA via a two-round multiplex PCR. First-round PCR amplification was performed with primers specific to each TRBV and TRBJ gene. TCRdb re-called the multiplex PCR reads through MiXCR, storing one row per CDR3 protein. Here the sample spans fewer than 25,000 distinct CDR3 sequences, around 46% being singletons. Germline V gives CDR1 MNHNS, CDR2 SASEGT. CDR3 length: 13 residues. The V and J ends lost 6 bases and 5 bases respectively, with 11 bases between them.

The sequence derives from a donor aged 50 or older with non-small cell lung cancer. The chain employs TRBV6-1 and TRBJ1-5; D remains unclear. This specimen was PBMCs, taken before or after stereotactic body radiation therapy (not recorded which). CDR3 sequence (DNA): TGTGCCAGCAGACCCGGACGGGATCAGCCCCAGCATTTT. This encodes CASRPGRDQPQHF.